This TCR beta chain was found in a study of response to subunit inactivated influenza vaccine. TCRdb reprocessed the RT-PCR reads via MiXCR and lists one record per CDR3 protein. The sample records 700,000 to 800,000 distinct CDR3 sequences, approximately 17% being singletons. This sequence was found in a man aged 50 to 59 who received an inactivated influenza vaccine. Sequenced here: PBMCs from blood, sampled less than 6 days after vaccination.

CDR3: CASSFRGLAGRYEQFF. The DNA of the CDR3 is TGTGCCAGCAGTTTTAGGGGACTAGCGGGAAGGTATGAGCAGTTCTTC. The chain is built from TRBV28 and TRBJ2-1, with 13 bases matching TRBD2. V trimming: 3 bases; J trimming: 8 bases; junction bases outside the gene matches: 7. Germline CDR1 is MDHEN and CDR2 is SYDVKM. The CDR3 has 16 amino acids.